These 28 T cell receptor beta chains came from one sample sequenced in a study of T cells in Graves' hyperthyroidism and ophthalmopathy. RNA transcripts yielded amplified TCR beta CDR3 regions. The TCR CDR3 was amplified in a first-round RT-PCR using the HTBI primer set. TCRdb passed the multiplex PCR reads through MiXCR, listing each CDR3 protein once. The sample lists around 350,000 distinct CDR3 sequences; more than 15% were seen once. The specimen was blood. Receptors originate from a woman aged 18-29 years with Graves' hyperthyroidism that later progressed to Graves' ophthalmopathy.

The chain has TRBV19 and TRBJ2-1, with 12 bases matching TRBD2. The CDR3 consists of 17 residues. The junction had 12 bases not matched to a gene; V was cut back by 3 bases and J by 9 bases. In germline, CDR1 is LNHDA, CDR2 SQIVND (reference sequence). As DNA, the CDR3 is TGTGCCAGTAGTATCCAGCTAGCGGGAGGGCCGAAGGGTGAGCAGTTCTTC. Its translation: CASSIQLAGGPKGEQFF.

Only a few counts were recorded for this clonotype. V is TRBV4-1 and J is TRBJ1-1, with unresolved D. Germline V gives CDR1 MGHRA, CDR2 YSYEKL. This CDR3 has 17 residues. V lost 1 base and J 0 bases, leaving 15 bases between the germline ends. This CDR3 reads CASSQASWAGLNTEAFF. The CDR3 DNA reads TGCGCCAGCAGCCAAGCTTCCTGGGCAGGCTTGAACACTGAAGCTTTCTTT.

The V call is TRBV29-1, the J call TRBJ2-1; D gene ambiguous. Per germline, CDR1 SQVTM and CDR2 ANQGSEA. The CDR3 is made up of 14 amino acids. The germline V and J ends were trimmed by 4 bases and 0 bases, with 10 bases remaining between them. The chain's CDR3 is CSVANRSSYNEQFF. The DNA of the CDR3 is TGCAGCGTTGCAAACCGCAGCTCCTACAATGAGCAGTTCTTC.

This clonotype was recorded many times. The chain combines TRBV29-1 with TRBJ2-1, with 11 bases lining up with TRBD2. The junction had 4 bases not matched to a gene; V was cut back by 5 bases and J by 7 bases. The length of the CDR3 is 13 residues. Germline loops: CDR1 SQVTM, CDR2 ANQGSEA. CDR3 sequence reads: CSVRASGRNEQFF. CDR3 DNA: TGCAGCGTTCGTGCTAGCGGGAGGAATGAGCAGTTCTTC.

The V gene is TRBV30, the J gene TRBJ2-1; tentatively, D is TRBD1 (6 bases). Germline V CDR1 and CDR2: GTSNPN, SVGIG (reference sequence). Trimming took 4 bases from V and 10 from J, leaving 11 bases between them. The CDR3 covers 11 residues. CDR3 bases: TGTGCCTGGAAGTCAGGGGTCGAGCAGTTCTTC. This translates into CAWKSGVEQFF.

V usage is TRBV20-1 and J usage is TRBJ2-1; tentative D call: TRBD2 (6 bases). The CDR3 has 18 residues. The V end lost 2 bases, the J end lost 0 bases, and 20 bases lay between the germline ends. CDR1 DFQATT and CDR2 SNEGSKA come from the germline V gene (reference sequence). The CDR3 is CSARSTYRGKVSYNEQFF. The CDR3 coding sequence is TGCAGTGCTAGATCCACTTATCGCGGGAAGGTCTCCTACAATGAGCAGTTCTTC.

This clonotype was seen a handful of times. The CDR3 coding sequence is TGTGCCACCAACACCAACACAGATACGCAGTATTTT. It yields the protein CATNTNTDTQYF. The rearrangement joins TRBV28 to TRBJ2-3, with no clear D. Trimming took off 10 bases at V and 2 bases at J, with 10 bases between the two ends. Germline CDR1 is MDHEN and CDR2 is SYDVKM. There are 12 residues in the CDR3.

This clonotype was seen repeatedly, ten times or more. J is TRBJ2-1 and V is TRBV6-1; TRBD2 aligns across 8 bases. Germline values: CDR1 MNHNS, CDR2 SASEGT. This CDR3 comprises 15 residues. V was clipped by 7 bases and J by 4 bases; unmatched bases: 9. This CDR3 reads CASTKAGTRYNEQFF. CDR3 in DNA: TGTGCCAGCACTAAAGCTGGGACTAGATACAATGAGCAGTTCTTC.

CDR3 bases: TGCAGCGTTGAAGGGAGGGCGGCGGGGTATGGCTACACCTTC. Its translation is CSVEGRAAGYGYTF. The rearrangement uses TRBV29-1 and TRBJ1-2; unclear D gene. V was clipped by 1 base and J by 5 bases, with 14 bases between them. The CDR3 is 14 amino acids. Germline assignment: CDR1 SQVTM and CDR2 ANQGSEA.

The genes are TRBV12-3 or TRBV12-4 and TRBJ2-1; D not resolved. V was cut by 5 bases and J by 8 bases, with 13 bases left in between. CDR3 length equals 13 residues. The CDR3 nucleotides are TGTGCCAGCAGTATCCGTCCAGGCGATGAGCAGTTCTTC. Protein product: CASSIRPGDEQFF.

This clonotype was picked up many times. The gene calls are TRBV14 and TRBJ2-7; D uncertain. Germline V lookup: CDR1 SGHDN, CDR2 FVKESK. The length of the CDR3 is 18 residues. Trimming cost V 3 bases and J 4 bases, with 25 bases left between them. CDR3 in amino acids: CASSHRPGTGMTTYEQYF. The CDR3 DNA reads as TGTGCCAGCAGCCATCGGCCAGGAACCGGTATGACGACTTACGAGCAGTACTTC.

This clonotype appeared a few times. This sequence may be a read error, since a much larger clone differs from it by one base. CDR3: CASSLGRQGISYERYF. The CDR3 DNA sequence: TGTGCCAGCAGCTTAGGAAGACAGGGAATTTCCTACGAGCGGTACTTC. V usage is TRBV11-2 and J usage is TRBJ2-7; 7 bases map to TRBD1. The CDR3 consists of 16 residues. Germline V gene sequence: CDR1 SGHAT, CDR2 FQNNGV.

This clonotype was detected many times. This chain uses TRBV6-6 with TRBJ2-1; D call uncertain. V lost 2 bases and J 8 bases, leaving 16 bases between the germline ends. The CDR3 totals 15 residues. Per the germline V gene, CDR1 is MNHNY and CDR2 is SVGAGI (reference sequence). CDR3 protein: CASSYGLSSRDEQFF. The CDR3 region has the DNA TGTGCCAGCAGTTACGGGTTATCTTCTCGGGATGAGCAGTTCTTC.

This clonotype was counted at least ten times. CDR3 coding DNA: TGCAGTGCTAGAGAAATAGCGGGAGGGACCTACGAGCAGTACTTC. This gives the protein CSAREIAGGTYEQYF. J is TRBJ2-7 and V is TRBV20-1; 11 bases are a match to TRBD2. CDR3 length equals 15 residues. The junction had 3 bases not matched to a gene; V was cut back by 0 bases and J by 2 bases. The germline V gene encodes CDR1 DFQATT and CDR2 SNEGSKA (reference sequence).

This clonotype has only a few counts. CDR3 region: CASSIGRGRVETQYF. The DNA of the CDR3 is TGTGCCAGTAGTATTGGCAGGGGGCGTGTGGAGACCCAGTACTTC. V and J are TRBV19 and TRBJ2-5; TRBD1 matches 8 bases. The CDR3 has 15 residues. Trimming cost V 3 bases and J 5 bases; bases outside gene matches: 8. Germline-derived CDR1 and CDR2 are LNHDA and SQIVND (reference sequence).

The CDR3 is CASSIVRLAGVEQYF. The CDR3, as DNA: TGTGCCAGTAGTATAGTTCGGCTAGCGGGAGTCGAGCAGTACTTC. This rearrangement joins TRBV19 to TRBJ2-7; 10 nucleotides align to TRBD2. With 1 base clipped from V and 6 bases from J, the junction kept 6 bases outside the gene matches. The germline V gene encodes CDR1 LNHDA and CDR2 SQIVND (reference sequence). The CDR3 spans 15 residues.

This clonotype has at least ten counts. This chain links TRBV27 with TRBJ2-1, with TRBD2 as a possible D gene (5 bases). Looked up from germline, CDR1 is MNHEY and CDR2 is SMNVEV (reference sequence). V dropped 2 bases and J dropped 4 bases, with 9 bases sitting between them. This CDR3 is 14 amino acids long. The CDR3 sequence: CASSLGLPYNEQFF. The CDR3, as DNA: TGTGCCAGCAGTTTAGGACTCCCTTACAATGAGCAGTTCTTC.

This clonotype was found a few times. The chain has TRBV5-1 and TRBJ2-3; D is tentatively TRBD1 or TRBD2 (5 bases each). This CDR3 region has 14 residues. Trimming took off 2 bases at V and 5 bases at J, with 12 bases between the two ends. Germline V gene data show CDR1 as SGHRS and CDR2 as YFSETQ. The CDR3 DNA is TGCGCCAGCAGCTTCCGGGACCCGGAAGATACGCAGTATTTT. As protein: CASSFRDPEDTQYF.

A note on this clonotype: A read error is possible here, since a much larger clone lies one base away. The chain is built from TRBV7-2 and TRBJ2-5; no clear D gene. CDR1 and CDR2 (germline): SGHTA, FQGNSA. CDR3 length equals 12 residues. The CDR3 DNA reads TGTGCCGGCAGCGACCGATGGGAGACCCAGTACTTC. Protein: CAGSDRWETQYF. The whole variable domain, remainder taken from reference TRBV7-2 and TRBJ2-5, is GAGVSQSPSNKVTEKGKDVELRCDPISGHTALYWYRQSLGQGLEFLIYFQGNSAPDKSGLPSDRFSAERTGGSVSTLTIQRTQQEDSAVYLCAGSDRWETQYFGPGTRLLVL.

The V call is TRBV7-8, the J call TRBJ2-4; D unclear. V was clipped by 1 base and J by 0 bases, with 10 bases between them. CDR1 and CDR2 from the germline V gene are SGHVS and FQNEAQ. This CDR3 is built from 16 residues. CDR3 DNA: TGTGCCAGCAGCTTAGGGTCGGGTGTAGCCAAAAACATTCAGTACTTC. Translation: CASSLGSGVAKNIQYF.

The V call is TRBV6-1, the J call TRBJ2-7, with TRBD2 matching 8 bases. The ends lost 6 bases at V and 4 bases at J; junction bases unmatched: 5. Germline V CDR1 and CDR2: MNHNS, SASEGT. This CDR3 comprises 13 residues. DNA of the CDR3: TGTGCCAGCAGCGGCCCTAGCGGGTACGAGCAGTACTTC. It specifies CASSGPSGYEQYF.

This chain links TRBV19 with TRBJ1-3, with D maybe TRBD1 (5 bases). Trimming removed 3 bases at V and 1 base at J, with 7 bases between. CDR3 length: 14 amino acids. The germline V gene encodes CDR1 LNHDA and CDR2 SQIVND (reference sequence). CDR3 sequence (DNA): TGTGCCAGTAGTATGAGGACATCTGGAAACACCATATATTTT. Translation: CASSMRTSGNTIYF.

This clonotype appeared a few times. The chain carries TRBV20-1 and TRBJ2-5, with TRBD2 identical over 11 bases. CDR3 length equals 14 residues. Germline trimming cut 6 bases from V and 14 bases from J; bases unmatched to any gene: 17. CDR1 and CDR2 (germline): DFQATT, SNEGSKA (reference sequence). CDR3 sequence reads: CSAVEPGLADLYYF. The CDR3 coding sequence is TGCAGTGCCGTCGAACCGGGACTAGCGGATCTATACTACTTC.

In its sample, this clonotype was seen many times. The chain employs TRBV3-1 and TRBJ1-4, with 7 bases aligning to TRBD1. This CDR3 contains 14 residues. The trim removed 4 bases at V and 2 bases at J, leaving 1 base unmatched. Germline assignment: CDR1 LGHDT and CDR2 YNNKEL (reference sequence). The CDR3 DNA is TGTGCCAGCAGCCTGGACAGGACTAATGAAAAACTGTTTTTT. It specifies CASSLDRTNEKLFF.

In its sample, this clonotype was seen a few times. This chain connects TRBV7-2 to TRBJ2-1; TRBD2 matches 10 bases. This CDR3 comprises 17 residues. Germline V gene sequence: CDR1 SGHTA, CDR2 FQGNSA. With 5 bases clipped from V and 0 bases from J, the junction kept 7 bases outside the gene matches. The CDR3 DNA reads as TGTGCCAGCAGCGTCCGTAGCGGGGGGAGCTCCTACAATGAGCAGTTCTTC. This sequence encodes CASSVRSGGSSYNEQFF.

For this clonotype: At one end, the junction sequence differs from germline, possibly due to a read error. The chain couples TRBV6-1 to TRBJ2-1; weak D call: TRBD2 (5 bases). The CDR3 totals 15 residues. The germline CDR1 and CDR2 sequences are MNHNS and SASEGT. CDR3 nucleotide sequence: TGTACCAGCAGTGAGGCTGGCACGGGTGCGGGTGAGCAGTTCTTC. Its protein product is CTSSEAGTGAGEQFF.

As for this clonotype: A much more abundant neighbour one base away suggests this may be a read error. The chain combines TRBV7-3 with TRBJ2-1, with D hard to call. Per germline, CDR1 SGHTA and CDR2 FQGTGA. The CDR3 loop spans 17 amino acids. The V end was cut by 3 bases, the J end by 6 bases, with 21 bases between. The CDR3 nucleotides read TGTGCCAGCAGCTTGCCAATGACCCCTACTCCTCGCAATGAGCAGTTCTTC. It specifies CASSLPMTPTPRNEQFF.

V and J are TRBV5-6 and TRBJ1-4; D not resolved. Trimming took 3 bases from V and 7 from J, leaving 4 bases between them. From germline, CDR1 is SGHDT and CDR2 YYEEEE. The CDR3 sequence is 11 residues long. CDR3 DNA sequence: TGTGCCAGCAGCTGGAGTGAAAAACTGTTTTTT. Protein product: CASSWSEKLFF.